The T cell receptor beta chain under discussion was sequenced for a study of early T cells in non-severe SARS-CoV-2 infection. This clonotype was seen repeatedly, ten times or more. The CDR3 is 14 amino acids. CDR1 MNHEY and CDR2 SVGEGT come from the germline V gene. The germline V and J ends were trimmed by 6 bases and 7 bases, with 16 bases remaining between them. TCRdb re-called the 5' RACE reads with MiXCR, one entry per CDR3 protein. This sample has about 70,000 distinct CDR3 sequences, with about 11% found just once. The sequencing input was whole blood. The gene calls are TRBV6-2 or TRBV6-3 and TRBJ2-1; the D gene could be TRBD1 or TRBD2 (5 bases each). The receptor comes from an adult who was a healthcare worker with PCR-confirmed SARS-CoV-2 infection or an uninfected control (not recorded which). In DNA, the CDR3 is TGTGCCAGCAGCCCAACCGGGACGTGGAATGAGCAGTTCTTC. Protein product: CASSPTGTWNEQFF.